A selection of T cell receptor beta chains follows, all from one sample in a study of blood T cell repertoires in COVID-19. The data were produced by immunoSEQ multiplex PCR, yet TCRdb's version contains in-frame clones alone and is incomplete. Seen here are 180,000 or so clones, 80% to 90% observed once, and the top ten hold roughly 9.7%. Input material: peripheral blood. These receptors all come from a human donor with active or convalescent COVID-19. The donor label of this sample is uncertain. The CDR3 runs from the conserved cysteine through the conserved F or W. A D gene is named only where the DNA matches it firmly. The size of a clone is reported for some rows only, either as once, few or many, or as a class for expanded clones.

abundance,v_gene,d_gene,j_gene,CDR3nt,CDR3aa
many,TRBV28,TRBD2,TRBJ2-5,TGTGCCAGCACCACCGGAGGACTAGCGGGGTTTTTGGGAGAGACCCAGTACTTC,CASTTGGLAGFLGETQYF
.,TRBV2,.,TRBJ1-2,TGTGCCAGCAGTGTGGTCGGTAACTATGGCTACACCTTC,CASSVVGNYGYTF
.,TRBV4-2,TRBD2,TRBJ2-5,TGTGCCAGCAGGGACCTTAGCGGGACGGCGGAGACCCAGTACTTC,CASRDLSGTAETQYF
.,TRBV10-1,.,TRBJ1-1,TGCGCCAGCAGTGAGTCCTTTAACACTGAAGCTTTCTTT,CASSESFNTEAFF
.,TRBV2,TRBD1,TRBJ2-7,TGTGCCAGCAGTGTACAGGGGCAACTCAGCGAGCAGTACTTC,CASSVQGQLSEQYF
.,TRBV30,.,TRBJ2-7,TGTGCCTGGAGTGTATTTGGGGGAGGATCCTACGAGCAGTACTTC,CAWSVFGGGSYEQYF
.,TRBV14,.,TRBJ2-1,TGTGCCAGCAGCCAGAGGATGCATGAGCAGTTCTTC,CASSQRMHEQFF
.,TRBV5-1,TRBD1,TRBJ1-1,TGCGCCAGCAGCGAACCGGGACAGTTAATTAACCCGAACACTGAAGCTTTCTTT,CASSEPGQLINPNTEAFF
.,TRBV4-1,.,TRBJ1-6,TGCGCCAGCAGCCAACCCCCGGCAGGGCATTTGGCCCTCCACTTT,CASSQPPAGHLALHF
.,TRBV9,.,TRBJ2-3,TGTGCCAGCAGCTCCCCGGGGGCAGATACGCAGTATTTT,CASSSPGADTQYF
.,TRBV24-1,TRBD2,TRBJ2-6,TGTGCCACCAGTGATCCGACCGCGGGAGGGCCTGGGGCCAACGTCCTGACTTTC,CATSDPTAGGPGANVLTF
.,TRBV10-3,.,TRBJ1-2,TGTGCCACCCTTACAGGGTTTGGAGGCTACACCTTC,CATLTGFGGYTF
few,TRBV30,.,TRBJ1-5,TGTGCCTGGAGTGGCAGGGGAACTCAGCCCCAGCATTTT,CAWSGRGTQPQHF
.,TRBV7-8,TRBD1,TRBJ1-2,TGTGCCAGCACCGTGGGGGACAGCTATGGCTACACCTTC,CASTVGDSYGYTF
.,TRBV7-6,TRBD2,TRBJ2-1,TGTGCCAGCAGCTTAATTAGCGGGGGGGCGTCCTACAATGAGCAGTTCTTC,CASSLISGGASYNEQFF
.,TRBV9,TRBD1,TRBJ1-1,TGTGCCAGCAGCACGTCAGGGACAGCGAACACTGAAGCTTTCTTT,CASSTSGTANTEAFF
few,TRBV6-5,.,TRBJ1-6,TGTGCCAGCAGGAAAGAGGTCGGCTATTCACCCCTCCACTTT,CASRKEVGYSPLHF
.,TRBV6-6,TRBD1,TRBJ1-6,TGTGCCAGCAGCCGACCGGGACAGGTGACGAGCTCCTATAATTCACCCCTCCACTTT,CASSRPGQVTSSYNSPLHF
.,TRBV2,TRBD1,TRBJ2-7,TGTGCCAGCGTTAACAGGGGGAGAGGGTACGAGCAGTACTTC,CASVNRGRGYEQYF
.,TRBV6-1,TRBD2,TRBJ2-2,TGTGCCAGCAGTGATATAGCGGGGGGAGGGACCGGGGAGCTGTTTTTT,CASSDIAGGGTGELFF
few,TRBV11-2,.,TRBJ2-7,TGTGCCAGCAGACCGGTGGGGGGGCCCTACGAGCAGTACTTC,CASRPVGGPYEQYF
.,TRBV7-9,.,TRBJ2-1,TGTGCCAGCAGCTTAGGGGCGGGCACCGCCTCCTACAATGAGCAGTTCTTC,CASSLGAGTASYNEQFF
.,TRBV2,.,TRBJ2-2,TGTGCCAGCAAGATCTTGGAGCAGGGGGGCACCGGGGAGCTGTTTTTT,CASKILEQGGTGELFF
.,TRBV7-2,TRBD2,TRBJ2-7,TGTGCCAGCAGCTTGTACGGGGGGACCTACGAGCAGTACTTC,CASSLYGGTYEQYF
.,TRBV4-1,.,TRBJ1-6,TGCGCCAGCAGCCAAGATAAGGCAGGGTACGGTTCACCCCTCCACTTT,CASSQDKAGYGSPLHF
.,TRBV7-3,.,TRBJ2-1,TGTGCCAGCAGCTTAGTAGGGGCATACTACAATGAGCAGTTCTTC,CASSLVGAYYNEQFF
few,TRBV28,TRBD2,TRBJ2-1,TGTGCCAGCAGTCTCCGGGCTAGCGGGAGCACAACTGGGTTCTTC,CASSLRASGSTTGFF
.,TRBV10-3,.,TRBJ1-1,TGTGCCATCACCCGAGGGAACACTGAAGCTTTCTTT,CAITRGNTEAFF
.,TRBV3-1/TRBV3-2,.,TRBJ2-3,TGTGCCAGCACGAAAGAGGCGGGTCCGGGACTGGGTAGCACAGATACGCAGTATTTT,CASTKEAGPGLGSTDTQYF
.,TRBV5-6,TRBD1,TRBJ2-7,TGTGCCAGCAGCCGACAGGGGGCCTCTCGGTACGAGCAGTACTTC,CASSRQGASRYEQYF
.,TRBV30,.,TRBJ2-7,TGTGCCCACCGTAGGACGGGAGAGACAGAGCAGTACTTC,CAHRRTGETEQYF
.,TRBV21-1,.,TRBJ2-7,TGTGCCAGCAGCAGGGCCGACACGATCTCCTACGAGCAGTACTTC,CASSRADTISYEQYF
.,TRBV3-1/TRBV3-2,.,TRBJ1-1,TGTGCCAGCAGCCAAGCGGGGGAAGGCACTGAAGCTTTCTTT,CASSQAGEGTEAFF
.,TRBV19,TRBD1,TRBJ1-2,TGTGCCAGTGACGGGACAGGGAGTATCTCTAACTATGGCTACACCTTC,CASDGTGSISNYGYTF
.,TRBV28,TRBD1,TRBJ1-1,TGTGCCAGCAGTTCCAGGGGGAGATATGAAGCTTTCTTT,CASSSRGRYEAFF
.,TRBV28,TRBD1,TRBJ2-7,TGTGCCAGCTTGGGACAGCATTCCTACGAGCAGTACTTC,CASLGQHSYEQYF
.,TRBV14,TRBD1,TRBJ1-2,TGTGCCAGCTATGGACAGGGGGCTGATGGCTACACCTTC,CASYGQGADGYTF
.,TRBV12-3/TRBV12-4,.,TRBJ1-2,TGTGCCAGCACCTTGGGGGCGCGAGGCTACACCTTC,CASTLGARGYTF
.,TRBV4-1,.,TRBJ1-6,TGCGCCAGCAGCCCGGACTCAAGCTCTCAAGGACCCCTCCACTTT,CASSPDSSSQGPLHF
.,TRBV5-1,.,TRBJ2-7,TGCGCCAGCAGCGTCGCAAGCACCTACGAGCAGTACTTC,CASSVASTYEQYF
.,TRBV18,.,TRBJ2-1,TGTGCCAGCTCACCAATCGGAGACAATGAGCAGTTCTTC,CASSPIGDNEQFF
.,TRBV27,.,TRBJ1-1,TGTGCCAGCAGTTATCGAGTTTTGAACACTGAAGCTTTCTTT,CASSYRVLNTEAFF
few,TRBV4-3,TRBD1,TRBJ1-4,TGCGCCAGCAGCGCAAGATTACAGGGGGTGAGTGAAAAACTGTTTTTT,CASSARLQGVSEKLFF
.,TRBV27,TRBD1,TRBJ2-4,TGTGCCAGCAGTTTATCCGGCAGGGGGTATGGTTACATTCAGTACTTC,CASSLSGRGYGYIQYF
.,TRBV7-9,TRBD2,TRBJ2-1,TGTGCCAGCAGCTTAAGTGCGGGGGGGCAGTTCTTC,CASSLSAGGQFF
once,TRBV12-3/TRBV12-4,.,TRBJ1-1,TGTGCCAGCAGTCCCCCGGAGTTAGGAGCTTTCTTT,CASSPPELGAFF
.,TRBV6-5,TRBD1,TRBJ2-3,TGTGCCAGCCGTAGACAGGGTATGATATCAGATACGCAGTATTTT,CASRRQGMISDTQYF
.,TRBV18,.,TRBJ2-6,TGTGCCAGCTCACGAGAGCTGGCGGTCTCTGGGGCCAACGTCCTGACTTTC,CASSRELAVSGANVLTF
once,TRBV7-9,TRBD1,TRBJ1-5,TGTGCCAGCAGTCTAACTGGACAGGGGGGTCAGCCCCAGCATTTT,CASSLTGQGGQPQHF
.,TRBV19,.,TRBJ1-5,TGTGCCAGTAGTGCGGGGTATAGCAATCAGCCCCAGCATTTT,CASSAGYSNQPQHF
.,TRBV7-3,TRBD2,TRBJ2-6,TGTGCCAGCAGCTCCCCCACTAGCGGGTCCACCTCTGGGGCCAACGTCCTGACTTTC,CASSSPTSGSTSGANVLTF
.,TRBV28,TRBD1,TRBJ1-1,TGTGCCAGCAGTCCCCCCGGGACAGGGAACACTGAAGCTTTCTTT,CASSPPGTGNTEAFF